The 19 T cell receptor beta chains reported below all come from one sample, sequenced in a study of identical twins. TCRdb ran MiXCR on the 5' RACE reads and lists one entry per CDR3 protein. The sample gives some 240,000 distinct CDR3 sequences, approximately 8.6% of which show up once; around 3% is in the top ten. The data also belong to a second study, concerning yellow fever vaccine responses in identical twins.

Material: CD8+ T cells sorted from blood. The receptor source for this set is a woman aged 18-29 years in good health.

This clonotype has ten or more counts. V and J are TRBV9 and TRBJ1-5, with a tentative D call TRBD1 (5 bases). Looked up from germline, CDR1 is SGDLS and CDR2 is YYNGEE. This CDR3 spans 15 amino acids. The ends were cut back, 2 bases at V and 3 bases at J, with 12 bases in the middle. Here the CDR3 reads CASSVDGHLNQPQHF. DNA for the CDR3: TGTGCCAGCAGCGTGGATGGACACCTCAATCAGCCCCAGCATTTT.

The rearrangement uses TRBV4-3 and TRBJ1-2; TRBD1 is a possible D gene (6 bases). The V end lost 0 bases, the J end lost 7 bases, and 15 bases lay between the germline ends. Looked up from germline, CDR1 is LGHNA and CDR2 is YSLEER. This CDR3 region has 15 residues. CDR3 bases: TGCGCCAGCAGCCAAGATCGATGGGGGGGCGGTGGCTACACCTTC. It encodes CASSQDRWGGGGYTF.

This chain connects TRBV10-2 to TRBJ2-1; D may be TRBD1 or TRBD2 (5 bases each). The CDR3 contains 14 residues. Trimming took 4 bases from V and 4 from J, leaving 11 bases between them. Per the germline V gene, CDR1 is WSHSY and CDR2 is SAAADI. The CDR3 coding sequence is TGCGCCAGCAGTGTGTACGGGGCGTACAATGAGCAGTTCTTC. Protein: CASSVYGAYNEQFF.

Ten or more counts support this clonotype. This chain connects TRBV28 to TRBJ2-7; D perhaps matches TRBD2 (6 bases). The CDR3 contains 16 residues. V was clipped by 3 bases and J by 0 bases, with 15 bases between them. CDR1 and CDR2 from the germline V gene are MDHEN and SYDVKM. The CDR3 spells CASSFGPSGHSYEQYF. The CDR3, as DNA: TGTGCCAGCAGTTTTGGCCCCAGCGGGCACTCCTACGAGCAGTACTTC.

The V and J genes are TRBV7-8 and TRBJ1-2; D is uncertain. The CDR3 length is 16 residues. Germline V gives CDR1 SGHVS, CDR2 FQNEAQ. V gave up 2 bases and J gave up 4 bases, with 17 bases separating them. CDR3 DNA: TGTGCCAGCAGCTTATACACGGCGGGGTTGGGCTATGGCTACACCTTC. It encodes CASSLYTAGLGYGYTF.

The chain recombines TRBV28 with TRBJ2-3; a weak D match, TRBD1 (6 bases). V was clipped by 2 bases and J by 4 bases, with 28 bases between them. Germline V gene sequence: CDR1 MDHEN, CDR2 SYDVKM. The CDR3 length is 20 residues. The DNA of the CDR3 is TGTGCCAGCAGTTTAACCCGGGACCTGCCGAATCTCAGGGGCGCAGATACGCAGTATTTT. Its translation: CASSLTRDLPNLRGADTQYF. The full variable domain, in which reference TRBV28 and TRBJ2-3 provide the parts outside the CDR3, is DVKVTQSSRYLVKRTGEKVFLECVQDMDHENMFWYRQDPGLGLRLIYFSYDVKMKEKGDIPEGYSVSREKKERFSLILESASTNQTSMYLCASSLTRDLPNLRGADTQYFGPGTRLTVL.

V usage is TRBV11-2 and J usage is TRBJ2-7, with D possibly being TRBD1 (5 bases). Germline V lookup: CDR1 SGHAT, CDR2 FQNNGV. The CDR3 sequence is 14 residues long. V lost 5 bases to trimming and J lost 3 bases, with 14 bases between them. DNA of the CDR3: TGTGCCAGCAGCATTGCCAGGGCTAACTACGAGCAGTACTTC. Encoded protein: CASSIARANYEQYF.

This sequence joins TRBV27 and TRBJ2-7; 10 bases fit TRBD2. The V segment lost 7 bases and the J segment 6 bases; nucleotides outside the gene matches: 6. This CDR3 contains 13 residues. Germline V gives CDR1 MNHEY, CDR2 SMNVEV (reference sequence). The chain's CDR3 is CASKAGGRSEQYF. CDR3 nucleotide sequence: TGTGCCAGCAAAGCGGGAGGGCGTTCCGAGCAGTACTTC.

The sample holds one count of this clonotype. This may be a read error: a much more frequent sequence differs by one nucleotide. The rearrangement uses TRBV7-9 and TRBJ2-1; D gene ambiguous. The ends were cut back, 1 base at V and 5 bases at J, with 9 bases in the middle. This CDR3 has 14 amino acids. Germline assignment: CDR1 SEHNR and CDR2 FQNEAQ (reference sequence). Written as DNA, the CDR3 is TGTGCCAGCAGCTTAGGGGGTCCTCACAATGAGCAGTTCTTC. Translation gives CASSLGGPHNEQFF.

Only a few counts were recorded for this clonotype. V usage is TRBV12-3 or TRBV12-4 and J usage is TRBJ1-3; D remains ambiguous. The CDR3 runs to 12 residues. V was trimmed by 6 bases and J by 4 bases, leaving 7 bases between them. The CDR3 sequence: CASRLWGNTIYF. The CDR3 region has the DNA TGTGCCAGCAGACTGTGGGGAAACACCATATATTTT.

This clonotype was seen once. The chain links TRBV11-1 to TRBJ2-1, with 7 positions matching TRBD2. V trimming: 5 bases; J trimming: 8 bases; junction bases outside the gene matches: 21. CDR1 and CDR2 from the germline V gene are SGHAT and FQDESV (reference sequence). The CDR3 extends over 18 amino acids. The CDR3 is CASSPRTGGPNRGDEQFF. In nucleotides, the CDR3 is TGTGCCAGCAGCCCCCGTACAGGAGGACCAAACCGGGGGGATGAGCAGTTCTTC.

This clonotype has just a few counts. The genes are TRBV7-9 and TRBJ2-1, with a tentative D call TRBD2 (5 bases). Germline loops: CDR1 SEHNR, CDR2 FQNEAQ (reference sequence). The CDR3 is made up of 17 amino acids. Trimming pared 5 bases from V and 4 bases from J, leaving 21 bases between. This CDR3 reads CASSTVSGERGYNEQFF. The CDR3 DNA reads TGTGCCAGCAGCACGGTTTCCGGGGAACGGGGTTACAATGAGCAGTTCTTC.

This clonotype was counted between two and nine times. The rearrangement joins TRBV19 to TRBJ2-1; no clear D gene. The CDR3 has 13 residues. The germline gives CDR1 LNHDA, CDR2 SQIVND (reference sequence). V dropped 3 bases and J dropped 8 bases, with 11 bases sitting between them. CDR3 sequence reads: CASSIWDLDEQFF. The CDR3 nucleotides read TGTGCCAGTAGTATTTGGGATCTAGATGAGCAGTTCTTC.

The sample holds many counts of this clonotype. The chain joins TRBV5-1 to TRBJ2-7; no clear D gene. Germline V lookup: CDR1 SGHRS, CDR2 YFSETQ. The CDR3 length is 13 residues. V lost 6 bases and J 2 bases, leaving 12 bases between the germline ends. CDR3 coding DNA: TGCGCCAGCAAGGCAGCGCTTACCTACGAGCAGTACTTC. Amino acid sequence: CASKAALTYEQYF.

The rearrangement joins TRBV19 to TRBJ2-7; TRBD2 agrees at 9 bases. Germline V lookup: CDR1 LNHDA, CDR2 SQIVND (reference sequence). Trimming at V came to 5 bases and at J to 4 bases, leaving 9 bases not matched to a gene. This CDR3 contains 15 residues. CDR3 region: CASSSARTSEYEQYF. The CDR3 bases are TGTGCCAGTAGTTCCGCAAGGACTAGCGAATACGAGCAGTACTTC. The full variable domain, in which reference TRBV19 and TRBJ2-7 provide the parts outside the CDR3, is DGGITQSPKYLFRKEGQNVTLSCEQNLNHDAMYWYRQDPGQGLRLIYYSQIVNDFQKGDIAEGYSVSREKKESFPLTVTSAQKNPTAFYLCASSSARTSEYEQYFGPGTRLTVT.

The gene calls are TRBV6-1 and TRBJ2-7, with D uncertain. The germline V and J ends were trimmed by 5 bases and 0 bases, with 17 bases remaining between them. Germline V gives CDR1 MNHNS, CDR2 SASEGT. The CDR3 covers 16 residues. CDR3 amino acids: CASSPLGSENSYEQYF. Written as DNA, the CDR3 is TGTGCCAGCAGTCCCCTAGGGTCCGAGAACTCCTACGAGCAGTACTTC.

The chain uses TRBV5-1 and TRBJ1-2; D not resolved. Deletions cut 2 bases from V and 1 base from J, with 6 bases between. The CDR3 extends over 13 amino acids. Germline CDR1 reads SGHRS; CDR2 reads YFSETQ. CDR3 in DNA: TGCGCCAGCAGCTTCGACAATAACTATGGCTACACCTTC. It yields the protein CASSFDNNYGYTF.

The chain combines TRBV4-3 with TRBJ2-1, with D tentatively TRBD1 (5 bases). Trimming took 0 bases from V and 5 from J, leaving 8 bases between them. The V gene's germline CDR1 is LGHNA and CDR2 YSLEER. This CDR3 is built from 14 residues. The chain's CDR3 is CASSQEVGHNEQFF. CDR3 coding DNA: TGCGCCAGCAGCCAAGAGGTGGGGCACAATGAGCAGTTCTTC.

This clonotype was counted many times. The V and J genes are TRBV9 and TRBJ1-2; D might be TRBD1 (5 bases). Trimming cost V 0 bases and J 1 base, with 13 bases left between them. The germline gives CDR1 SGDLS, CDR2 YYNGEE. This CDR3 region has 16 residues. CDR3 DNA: TGTGCCAGCAGCGTAGGTCGGGGCGGCTATAACTATGGCTACACCTTC. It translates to CASSVGRGGYNYGYTF.